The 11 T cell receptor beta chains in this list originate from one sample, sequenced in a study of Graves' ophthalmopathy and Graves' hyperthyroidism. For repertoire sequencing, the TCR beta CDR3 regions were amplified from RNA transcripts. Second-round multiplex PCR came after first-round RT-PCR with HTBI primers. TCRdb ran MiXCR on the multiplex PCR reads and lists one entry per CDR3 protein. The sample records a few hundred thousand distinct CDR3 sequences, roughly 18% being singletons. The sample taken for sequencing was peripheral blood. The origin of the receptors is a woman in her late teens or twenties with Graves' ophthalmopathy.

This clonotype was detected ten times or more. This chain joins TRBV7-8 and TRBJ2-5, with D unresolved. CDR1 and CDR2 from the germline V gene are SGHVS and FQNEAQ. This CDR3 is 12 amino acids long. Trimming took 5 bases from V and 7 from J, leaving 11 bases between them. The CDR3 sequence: CASSHRVGTQYF. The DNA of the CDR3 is TGTGCCAGCAGCCACCGTGTGGGGACCCAGTACTTC.

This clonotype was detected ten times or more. CDR3 nucleotides: TGTGCCACCAGACTAGCGGGGGCCTACGAGCAGTACTTC. Its protein product is CATRLAGAYEQYF. This chain joins TRBV7-2 and TRBJ2-7; TRBD2 matches at 12 bases. The V gene end was trimmed by 10 bases and the J gene end by 2 bases; junction bases not matched to a gene: 3. Germline V gene sequence: CDR1 SGHTA, CDR2 FQGNSA. The CDR3 spans 13 residues.

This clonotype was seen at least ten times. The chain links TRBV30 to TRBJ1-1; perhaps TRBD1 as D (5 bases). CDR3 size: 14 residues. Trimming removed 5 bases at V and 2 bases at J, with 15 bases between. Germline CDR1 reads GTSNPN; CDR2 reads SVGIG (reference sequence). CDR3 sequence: CAWSPGHRNTEAFF. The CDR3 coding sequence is TGTGCCTGGTCGCCCGGACACCGAAACACTGAAGCTTTCTTT.

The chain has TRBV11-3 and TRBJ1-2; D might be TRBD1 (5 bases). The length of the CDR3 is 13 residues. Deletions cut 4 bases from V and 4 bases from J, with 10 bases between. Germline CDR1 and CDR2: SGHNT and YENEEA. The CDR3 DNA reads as TGTGCCAGCAGCTCCCGGGACTCCTATGGCTACACCTTC. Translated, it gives CASSSRDSYGYTF.

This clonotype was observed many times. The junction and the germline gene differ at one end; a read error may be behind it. As DNA, the CDR3 is TGTGCCAGCAGTTTAACCAAGGTTGGGACAGGCGAATTC. Residues: CASSLTKVGTGEF. This chain links TRBV28 with TRBJ2-5, with 8 bases that match TRBD1. CDR3 length: 13 amino acids. Germline CDR1 is MDHEN and CDR2 is SYDVKM.

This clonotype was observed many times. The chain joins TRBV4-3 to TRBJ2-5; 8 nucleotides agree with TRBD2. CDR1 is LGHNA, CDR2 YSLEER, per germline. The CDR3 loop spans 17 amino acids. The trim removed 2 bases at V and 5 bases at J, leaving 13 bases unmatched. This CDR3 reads CASSQMPLGGGRETQYF. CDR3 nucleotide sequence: TGCGCCAGCAGCCAAATGCCCCTTGGCGGGGGGCGGGAGACCCAGTACTTC.

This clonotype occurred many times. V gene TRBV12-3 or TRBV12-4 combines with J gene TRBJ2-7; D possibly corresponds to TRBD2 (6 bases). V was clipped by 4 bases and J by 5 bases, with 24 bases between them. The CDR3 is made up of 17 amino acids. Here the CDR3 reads CASSSIVVVGGINEQYF. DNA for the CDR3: TGTGCCAGCAGTTCTATTGTGGTGGTGGGGGGTATCAACGAGCAGTACTTC.

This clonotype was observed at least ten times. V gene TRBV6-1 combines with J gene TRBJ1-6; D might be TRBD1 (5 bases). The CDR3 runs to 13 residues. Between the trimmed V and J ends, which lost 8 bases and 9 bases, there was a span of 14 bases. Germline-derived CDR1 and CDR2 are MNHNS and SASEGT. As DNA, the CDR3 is TGTGCCAGCGGGGTAAGGGGTACTTCACCCCTCCACTTT. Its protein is CASGVRGTSPLHF.

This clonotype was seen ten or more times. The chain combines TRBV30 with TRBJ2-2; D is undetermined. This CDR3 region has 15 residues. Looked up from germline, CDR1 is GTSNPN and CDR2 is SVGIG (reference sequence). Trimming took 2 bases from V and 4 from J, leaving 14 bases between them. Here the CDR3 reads CAWSRTGWGTGELFF. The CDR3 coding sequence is TGTGCCTGGAGTCGGACCGGGTGGGGCACCGGGGAGCTGTTTTTT.

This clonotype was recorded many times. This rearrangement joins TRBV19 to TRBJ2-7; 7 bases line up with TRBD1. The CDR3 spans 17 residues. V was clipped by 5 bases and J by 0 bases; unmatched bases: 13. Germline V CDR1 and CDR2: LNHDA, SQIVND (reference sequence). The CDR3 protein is CASSDAFRGSSSYEQYF. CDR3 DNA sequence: TGTGCCAGTAGTGACGCCTTCAGGGGGTCGAGCTCCTACGAGCAGTACTTC.

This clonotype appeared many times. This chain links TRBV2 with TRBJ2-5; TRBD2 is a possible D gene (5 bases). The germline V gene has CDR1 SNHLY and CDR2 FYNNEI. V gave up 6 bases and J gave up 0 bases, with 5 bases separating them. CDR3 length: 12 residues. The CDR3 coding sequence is TGTGCCAGCAGGCGGGACCAAGAGACCCAGTACTTC. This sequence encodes CASRRDQETQYF.